This T cell receptor (beta chain) comes out of a study of T-cell memory formation after mild COVID-19. The CDR3 consists of 16 residues. CDR1 is SQVTM, CDR2 ANQGSEA, per germline. Unmatched junction bases numbered 7, after V lost 6 bases and J lost 3 bases. A word on this clonotype: Its target is not known.

From the 5' RACE reads, TCRdb called clonotypes with MiXCR, one entry per CDR3 protein. The sample records around 500,000 distinct CDR3 sequences, about 20% being singletons. Study results and limitations: The pre-infection memory compartment contained some responding clones, suggesting cross-reactive memory joined.

This chain connects TRBV29-1 to TRBJ2-2, with TRBD2 matching over 13 bases. The material sequenced was PBMCs or a T cell subset sorted from them (not recorded which). The TCR originated in an adult woman who had mild COVID-19 (a few samples of this study predate the infection). Cell type and time point are not known. As DNA, the CDR3 is TGCAGCGTCACTAGCGGGAGGGCGACAGACACCGGGGAGCTGTTTTTT. Residues: CSVTSGRATDTGELFF.